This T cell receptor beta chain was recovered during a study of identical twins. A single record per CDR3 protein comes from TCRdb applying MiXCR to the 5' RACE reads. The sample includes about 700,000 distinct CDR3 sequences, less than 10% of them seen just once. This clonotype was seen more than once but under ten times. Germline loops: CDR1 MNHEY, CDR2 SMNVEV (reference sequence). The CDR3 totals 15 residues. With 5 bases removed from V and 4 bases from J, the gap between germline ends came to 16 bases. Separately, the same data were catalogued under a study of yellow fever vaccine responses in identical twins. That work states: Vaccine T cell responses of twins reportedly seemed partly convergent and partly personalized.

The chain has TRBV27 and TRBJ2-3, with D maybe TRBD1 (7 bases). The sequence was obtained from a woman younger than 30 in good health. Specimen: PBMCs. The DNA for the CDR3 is TGTGCCAGCAGTCCAACGACAGGGAGGCCAGATACGCAGTATTTT. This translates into CASSPTTGRPDTQYF.